This T cell receptor beta chain was found in a study of cytomegalovirus exposure and HLA in healthy donors (dated by TCRdb to the late 2010s). Study-level background: An earlier analysis of roughly 500 of the donors reported approximately 270 Gb of sequence data and 120 million or so unique TCR beta sequences from about 179 million T cells. An early release that covered roughly 600 HLA-typed donors contained approximately 300 gigabases of sequencing data and tens of millions of unique TCR sequences. Of the 300 to 500 genotyped donors, 70% to 90% were placed in the genetic ancestry cluster associated with self-reported Caucasian donors. The study aimed to test whether signatures of past pathogen exposure could be identified by cataloging public T cell receptors. The study used immunosequencing to profile the T cell repertoires of approximately 640 subjects and linked those repertoires to cytomegalovirus serostatus. In addition to the first cohort of several hundred subjects, a separate validation cohort of 120 different subjects was used. To predict cytomegalovirus infection status, the study combined high-throughput TCR immunosequencing, statistical association of individual TCRs with disease status, and machine learning. A later analysis re-analyzed previously published TCR beta repertoires from 500 to 700 donors and added high-resolution HLA genotyping to study TCR occurrence patterns. Rather than drawing on any new phenotypic data, the later analysis identified candidate immune exposures from TCR beta sequences and the way those sequences occurred across donors. To decide whether each TCR beta V gene segment behaved as functional or pseudogenic, an earlier analysis of nearly 600 of the donors relied on high-throughput TCR beta sequencing. Donor age, sex, ethnicity and CMV serostatus were compiled together with the repertoire data. A later genetic analysis took genome-wide SNP genotypes for about 55% of the 666 donors and used that subset as a discovery cohort. Every repertoire in the discovery cohort had been generated on one and the same sequencing platform. Both class I and class II loci were covered by HLA typing, at four-digit resolution. Typing coverage differed by locus: A, B, C, DRB1 and DQB1 were typed in roughly 620-630 donors, DQA1 in about 510, DPA1 in 600 to 610, and DPB1 in around 490. Four to six DR-DQ haplotypes were handled as single units for association and clustering, since linkage in the cohort was strong. On average, about 200,000 unique TCR beta nucleotide sequences were sequenced per donor among several hundred genotyped donors of the cohort, with around 19% of those sequences being non-productive.

The cohort consisted of some 730 healthy bone marrow donors. At the time of sampling, all cohort members were nominally healthy, though unrecorded immune exposures were likely present. The donor tested CMV seropositive, placing the donor among the approximately 310 seropositive members of the cohort. A peripheral blood sample was provided by each donor, and peripheral blood mononuclear cells were used for TCR beta sequencing. The Qiagen DNeasy Blood Extraction Kit was used to extract genomic DNA from the blood cell samples. Library construction relied on the immunoSEQ multiplex PCR assay. For the multiplex PCR, a mixture combining 60 forward primers for TCR Vbeta segments and 13 reverse primers for TCR Jbeta segments was used. Amplification of the CDR3 region of rearranged TCR beta genes was performed with a multiplex PCR assay on genomic DNA. The amplified TCR beta libraries were sequenced on the Illumina HiSeq System as 87-base-pair reads. Per the original workflow: A later analysis counted tens of millions of unique TCR beta chains across the 640 or so repertoires, and 10 million to 12 million of these chains were shared by at least two donors. To remove PCR and sequencing errors, raw reads were error-corrected and collapsed into unique sequences using a nearest-neighbor algorithm that merged closely related sequences. Alignment of CDR3 sequences to IMGT reference sequences was used to assign V, D and J gene segments. Each retained sequence needed at least a six-nucleotide match to both a V gene segment and a J gene segment. Rearrangements were classified as productive when the CDR3 lacked stop codons and remained in frame with V and J, and all other rearrangements were classified as non-productive. Following IMGT convention, CDR3 was defined as the stretch from the second conserved V-encoded cysteine up to the conserved J-encoded phenylalanine. Sequences without an unambiguous match to a single V gene segment were excluded from the earlier analysis of approximately 600 of the donors. An earlier analysis of over 450 of the donors classified V segments as functional when productive rearrangements were above 56.7% and as segregating when the standard deviation between donors was above 5%. A statistical classification framework was built to diagnose cytomegalovirus status from the catalog of TCR beta chain sequences. A later analysis assigned V and J genes by comparing TCR nucleotide sequences with IMGT/GENE-DB human TR gene sequences. In a later analysis, CDR3 sequences and most-parsimonious VDJ recombination scenarios were assigned using the TCRdist pipeline. In a later analysis, each TCR beta chain was defined by its CDR3 amino acid sequence together with its V-gene family, and reads without a unique V-gene family were excluded. In a later analysis, approximately 640 highly shared, low-generation-probability nucleotide sequences were removed to address suspected cross-contamination and a sequencing artifact. In a later analysis, a clonal expansion index was calculated for each public chain from normalized within-repertoire ranks of inferred template counts. Generation probabilities in a later analysis came from a VDJ recombination model fitted to out-of-frame rearrangements, and those results were checked against IGoR. In a later analysis, hypergeometric tests were used to score TCR-TCR, TCR-HLA and TCR-CMV co-occurrence, with a repertoire-size bias correction applied to TCR pairs. A later analysis estimated false discovery rates by permuting HLA or CMV assignments 20 times. A later analysis grouped co-occurring TCRs with DBSCAN, adding TCRdist sequence similarity when clustering within HLA-allele-positive subsets. For co-occurrence clustering, repertoires with fewer than 30,000 or more than 120,000 public chains were excluded, along with roughly five repertoires with anomalous nucleotide sharing. What TCRdb holds here is the immuneACCESS table cut down to in-frame rearrangements. Part of the clones is not present; checked against another copy, under half of the missing clones reflect an unresolved V gene, and the others are unexplained. That table supplies the V and J calls and clone size; D and trimming were determined from the DNA. The sample table holds about 140,000 clones, of which about 80% were seen once. The ten biggest clones cover about 1.5% of the sample.

CDR1 and CDR2 are drawn from the germline V gene: SNHLY, FYNNEI. V is cut back by 6 bases and J by 2 bases, with 4 bases in the junction unmatched. The CDR3 numbers 14 residues from cysteine through phenylalanine. CDR3 DNA is the only sequence kept; it has 42 bases, read in frame from the first base. Overall results and qualifications from the work: Compared with the roughly 700-donor mean, donors in an Asian-associated ancestry cluster had fewer N-insertions in productive TCRs, according to a later genetic analysis. A further reported finding was that TCR beta sequences accurately predicted the HLA-A and HLA-B alleles for most subjects in the first cohort. The study gave a list of about 150 TCR beta chains associated with cytomegalovirus. Most TCR sequences were seen in very few donors, while some public TCRs were found in many individuals. Some 15 rarely observed V segments, including chromosome 9 orphons, were excluded from the earlier analysis of a few hundred of the donors because counts were too low. The classifier was reported to diagnose cytomegalovirus status with high specificity and sensitivity in both the original cohort and the validation cohort. In a later analysis, several top co-occurrence clusters were reported to appear linked to parvovirus B19, influenza, CMV and Epstein-Barr virus. Some IMGT-functional V segments, including TRBV6-2 and TRBV6-3, could not be told apart with the 87-base-pair reads, so those segments were excluded. The authors suggested that the approach could potentially be generalized to other disease states and immunological phenotypes. In a later analysis, TCR association rates were found to vary across HLA loci, with the most associated TCRs seen for DRB1 alleles and the fewest for HLA-C alleles. The cohort was sequenced for TCR beta chains only, and without alpha or paired-chain data the features that could be detected were limited. When HLA alleles, especially DR and DQ, strongly co-occurred, attributing TCR associations to individual alleles was difficult. A later analysis found that most CMV-associated TCR beta chains appeared HLA-restricted, with HLA associations seemingly driven largely by CMV exposure. In a later analysis, HLA-associated TCR beta chains were found to be more clonally expanded and to have lower generation probabilities than equally common non-associated chains. CMV serostatus was the only immune exposure information available for the cohort. Because some donors lacked HLA typing at each locus, the association tests relied only on the typed subset. A few of the identified cytomegalovirus-associated TCR beta chains were confirmed in vitro to be specific for cytomegalovirus antigens. Correlated functional status among segregating V segments might be attributable to linkage disequilibrium, but an unknown experimental factor could not be ruled out. Sequencing depth was assumed to be roughly uniform across donors in the presence/absence analyses, though that assumption may not hold. A later genetic analysis associated a missense DCLRE1C variant with V-gene and J-gene trimming of TCR beta chains, and an independent cohort replicated the association. The sequencing pipeline was judged likely to have produced a cluster of highly shared sequence variants as a technical artifact. At a false discovery rate of 0.05, a later analysis linked approximately 18,000 TCR beta sequences to specific HLA alleles. Broadly in line with IMGT annotations, most TCR beta V segments showed up in productive rearrangements about 87% or about 30% of the time in an earlier analysis of 450 to 750 of the donors.

Remarks on this clone: It lacks a known antigen. No qualities accompany the bases; no much larger clone lies one base away.

The clonotype originates from a man aged 30 to 45 in good health and CMV-seropositive. The sample was PBMCs. This receptor chain uses TRBV2 and TRBJ1-1, with 9 middle bases fitting TRBD1. The CDR3 protein: CASRYRGRNTEAFF. The DNA is TGTGCCAGCAGATACAGGGGGCGAAACACTGAAGCTTTCTTT.